A single sample is the source of the 27 T cell receptor beta chains below, sequenced in a study of regulatory T cells in long-lasting Graves disease. Arm-PCR of CDR3 regions with iRepertoire HTBI primers generated TCR beta libraries. TCRdb called the multiplex PCR reads again in MiXCR, with one record for every CDR3 protein. The data show hundreds of thousands of distinct CDR3 sequences, less than 20% seen once. Specified time point: persistent/refractory GD, antithyroid drugs over 5 years with positive TRAb. Following extraction of RNA from PBMCs, that RNA was used to make the TCR library. The sample consisted of peripheral blood mononuclear cells (PBMCs), taken when the disease was refractory, from a patient treated with antithyroid drugs. These receptors all stem from a female donor with Graves disease.

This clonotype was counted many times. V and J are TRBV6-1 and TRBJ1-1; 8 bases map to TRBD1. Germline lookup yields CDR1 MNHNS and CDR2 SASEGT. The CDR3 totals 15 residues. The V and J ends lost 6 bases and 6 bases, in that order; junction bases with no gene match: 12. The CDR3 DNA sequence: TGTGCCAGCAGCTTGGGCAGGGGGCTCTTGGCTGAAGCTTTCTTT. Its protein is CASSLGRGLLAEAFF.

This clonotype was recorded at least ten times. This rearrangement joins TRBV2 to TRBJ1-5; the match to TRBD1 covers 10 bases. Germline V gene lookup returns CDR1 SNHLY and CDR2 FYNNEI. V dropped 7 bases and J dropped 7; count of bases not matched to a gene: 7. The CDR3 loop spans 14 amino acids. The CDR3 bases are TGTGCCAGCACCCTCCGGGACAGGGGCCAGCCCCAGCATTTT. Its translation is CASTLRDRGQPQHF.

This clonotype was counted at least ten times. The rearrangement joins TRBV20-1 to TRBJ1-4; TRBD1 aligns across 7 bases. Looked up from germline, CDR1 is DFQATT and CDR2 is SNEGSKA (reference sequence). Trimming removed 0 bases from V and 2 bases from J; junction bases left unmatched: 6. CDR3 length equals 16 residues. Written as DNA, the CDR3 is TGCAGTGCTAGAGACGACAGGGTTCCGACTAATGAAAAACTGTTTTTT. It codes for CSARDDRVPTNEKLFF.

This clonotype was counted a few times. This chain uses TRBV6-1 with TRBJ1-2; D gene ambiguous. The CDR3 has 14 residues. Trimming stripped 7 bases from V and 5 bases from J, with 17 bases between. The germline V gene encodes CDR1 MNHNS and CDR2 SASEGT. Here the CDR3 DNA reads TGTGCCAGCATTGGGGTCGGAAATACGTATGGCTACACCTTC. Translating gives CASIGVGNTYGYTF.

This clonotype has ten or more counts. V and J are TRBV28 and TRBJ2-7; TRBD1 matches at 7 bases. The V and J ends lost 6 bases and 3 bases, in that order; junction bases with no gene match: 11. This CDR3 region has 15 residues. The germline CDR1 and CDR2 sequences are MDHEN and SYDVKM. The CDR3 DNA reads TGTGCCAGCAGGTTCTCCGGGACAGCAAACTACGAGCAGTACTTC. Amino acid sequence: CASRFSGTANYEQYF.

V usage is TRBV20-1 and J usage is TRBJ2-1; TRBD2 matches at 8 bases. The CDR3 length is 16 residues. CDR1 and CDR2 from the germline V gene are DFQATT and SNEGSKA (reference sequence). Losses at the gene ends were 3 bases for V and 2 bases for J; bases not matched to a gene: 9. In DNA form, the CDR3 reads TGCAGTGCTAGCGAATTAAAGCGGGAGCCCTACAATGAGCAGTTCTTC. Encoded protein: CSASELKREPYNEQFF.

This clonotype has just a few counts. The chain is built from TRBV6-5 and TRBJ1-5, with D possibly TRBD1 on 5 matching bases. Germline V lookup: CDR1 MNHEY, CDR2 SVGAGI. The CDR3 has 16 residues. Trimming left V 0 bases short and J 2 bases short, with 11 bases between. The CDR3 protein is CASSYSGVNGNQPQHF. CDR3 bases: TGTGCCAGCAGTTACTCAGGGGTAAATGGCAATCAGCCCCAGCATTTT.

This clonotype was seen ten or more times. The chain carries TRBV7-3 and TRBJ2-6; D may be TRBD1 or TRBD2 (6 bases each). Trimming took off 5 bases at V and 0 bases at J, with 14 bases between the two ends. Per germline, CDR1 SGHTA and CDR2 FQGTGA. CDR3 size: 17 residues. For the CDR3, the DNA is TGTGCCAGCAGCCCGCGGGACACCCCCTCTGGGGCCAACGTCCTGACTTTC. Its protein is CASSPRDTPSGANVLTF. The whole variable domain, filled in from reference TRBV7-3 and TRBJ2-6, reads GAGVSQTPSNKVTEKGKYVELRCDPISGHTALYWYRQSLGQGPEFLIYFQGTGAADDSGLPNDRFFAVRPEGSVSTLKIQRTERGDSAVYLCASSPRDTPSGANVLTFGAGSRLTVL.

J is TRBJ2-1 and V is TRBV27, with D possibly TRBD2 on 6 matching bases. The CDR3 contains 16 residues. Between the trimmed V and J ends, which lost 3 bases and 0 bases, there was a span of 12 bases. The germline CDR1 and CDR2 sequences are MNHEY and SMNVEV (reference sequence). Here the CDR3 DNA reads TGTGCCAGCAGTTTTGCTGGGGGGAGCTCCTACAATGAGCAGTTCTTC. This translates into CASSFAGGSSYNEQFF.

This clonotype was detected only a few times. One end of the junction does not line up with germline, which may come from a read error. This chain connects TRBV6-4 to TRBJ2-2; TRBD2 matches 9 bases. Germline CDR1 and CDR2: MRHNA and SNTAGT. The CDR3 runs 18 residues. For the CDR3, the DNA is TGTGCCAGCAGTGACACGGAGGTGCTAGCGGGACGCACCTGGGAGCTGTTTTTT. Amino acids: CASSDTEVLAGRTWELFF.

This clonotype showed up just a few times. The junction departs from the called germline gene at one end, perhaps through a read error. J is TRBJ2-2 and V is TRBV6-1; D is unclear. The CDR3 contains 13 residues. Germline values: CDR1 MNHNS, CDR2 SASEGT. CDR3: CASSKAGYGELFF. The CDR3 bases are TGTGCCAGCAGTAAAGCCGGCTACGGGGAGCTGTTTTTT.

This clonotype was counted ten times or more. The rearrangement links TRBV6-1 to TRBJ1-2; D unresolved. The CDR3 runs to 17 residues. Deletions cut 7 bases from V and 2 bases from J, with 23 bases between. Germline values: CDR1 MNHNS, CDR2 SASEGT. DNA of the CDR3: TGTGCCAGCACCTACCGCGGCCAACCGGAACGGAACTATGGCTACACCTTC. This encodes CASTYRGQPERNYGYTF.

This clonotype was observed a handful of times. A read error may produce the germline difference seen at one junction end. The chain combines TRBV9 with TRBJ2-7, with TRBD1 identical over 7 bases. The germline CDR1 and CDR2 sequences are SGDLS and YYNGEE. The CDR3 is 11 amino acids. CDR3 nucleotides: TGTGCCAGCAGCGGACAGGGAGATATTAGCTTC. Its translation: CASSGQGDISF.

The V gene is TRBV3-1, the J gene TRBJ1-1; the D gene is possibly TRBD1 (5 bases). Trimming took off 0 bases at V and 1 base at J, with 21 bases between the two ends. CDR1 is LGHDT, CDR2 YNNKEL, per germline (reference sequence). CDR3 size: 19 residues. The CDR3 loop is CASSQEVGQAQGWNTEAFF. DNA of the CDR3: TGTGCCAGCAGCCAAGAGGTCGGCCAGGCCCAGGGTTGGAACACTGAAGCTTTCTTT.

The chain employs TRBV19 and TRBJ1-3; 9 bases line up with TRBD1. V was pared by 1 base and J by 4 bases, with 8 bases of the junction left unmatched. Per germline, CDR1 LNHDA and CDR2 SQIVND (reference sequence). This CDR3 has 17 amino acids. The CDR3 DNA sequence: TGTGCCAGTAGTATAGTCCGGGACAGGGTACGAGGAAACACCATATATTTT. Translation gives CASSIVRDRVRGNTIYF. Full variable domain (outside the CDR3, taken from reference TRBV19 and TRBJ1-3): DGGITQSPKYLFRKEGQNVTLSCEQNLNHDAMYWYRQDPGQGLRLIYYSQIVNDFQKGDIAEGYSVSREKKESFPLTVTSAQKNPTAFYLCASSIVRDRVRGNTIYFGEGSWLTVV.

The chain links TRBV28 to TRBJ2-7; TRBD2 might be the D (6 bases). The germline V and J ends were trimmed by 6 bases and 4 bases, with 16 bases remaining between them. There are 14 residues in the CDR3. CDR1 and CDR2 from the germline V gene are MDHEN and SYDVKM. The CDR3 loop is CASRERGGNYEQYF. The CDR3 coding sequence is TGTGCCAGCAGGGAGCGAGGCGGGAATTACGAGCAGTACTTC.

This clonotype appeared many times. The chain carries TRBV9 and TRBJ2-5, with 9 bases fitting TRBD1. The CDR3 is 16 residues long. V shed 3 bases, J shed 5 bases, and the junction held 11 bases outside the gene matches. CDR1 and CDR2 from the germline V gene are SGDLS and YYNGEE. The CDR3 loop reads CASSEITGGESETQYF. DNA of the CDR3: TGTGCCAGCAGCGAGATAACAGGGGGCGAGTCCGAGACCCAGTACTTC.

This clonotype was detected ten times or more. The chain joins TRBV30 to TRBJ2-2; D may match TRBD1 or TRBD2 (5 bases each). The ends were cut back, 6 bases at V and 6 bases at J, with 11 bases in the middle. This CDR3 has 12 residues. The germline CDR1 and CDR2 sequences are GTSNPN and SVGIG (reference sequence). The CDR3 spells CACRKGPGELFF. CDR3 nucleotides: TGTGCCTGTCGCAAGGGACCCGGGGAGCTGTTTTTT. The full variable domain, in which reference TRBV30 and TRBJ2-2 provide the parts outside the CDR3, is SQTIHQWPATLVQPVGSPLSLECTVEGTSNPNLYWYRQAAGRGLQLLFYSVGIGQISSEVPQNLSASRPQDRQFILSSKKLLLSDSGFYLCACRKGPGELFFGEGSRLTVL.

This clonotype was observed a few times. V usage is TRBV15 and J usage is TRBJ2-5; TRBD2 matches at 9 bases. The germline V gene encodes CDR1 LNHNV and CDR2 YYDKDF (reference sequence). Losses at the gene ends were 6 bases for V and 3 bases for J; bases not matched to a gene: 8. The CDR3 is 15 residues long. The DNA of the CDR3 is TGTGCCACCAGGTACGCTAGCGGGACCGAAGAGACCCAGTACTTC. Its translation is CATRYASGTEETQYF.

This chain uses TRBV12-5 with TRBJ2-3; the D is unclear. Trimming left V 1 base short and J 0 bases short, with 2 bases between. The CDR3 loop spans 13 amino acids. Germline V gene lookup returns CDR1 LGHNT and CDR2 FRNRAP. The CDR3 spells CASGLGSTDTQYF. Here the CDR3 DNA reads TGTGCTAGTGGTTTGGGCAGCACAGATACGCAGTATTTT.

The chain employs TRBV18 and TRBJ2-6; unclear D gene. V dropped 3 bases and J dropped 0 bases, with 3 bases sitting between them. The germline V gene encodes CDR1 KGHSH and CDR2 LQKENI. The CDR3 runs 14 residues. In DNA, the CDR3 is TGTGCCAGCTCACCTAACTCTGGGGCCAACGTCCTGACTTTC. This codes for CASSPNSGANVLTF.

This clonotype was observed a handful of times. This chain connects TRBV12-5 to TRBJ2-6; D ambiguous. V was pared by 7 bases and J by 0 bases, with 4 bases between. In germline, CDR1 is LGHNT, CDR2 FRNRAP. The CDR3 contains 13 residues. The CDR3: CASAVSGANVLTF. The CDR3 region has the DNA TGTGCTAGTGCAGTCTCTGGGGCCAACGTCCTGACTTTC. Supplemented by reference TRBV12-5 and TRBJ2-6, the full variable domain reads DARVTQTPRHKVTEMGQEVTMRCQPILGHNTVFWYRQTMMQGLELLAYFRNRAPLDDSGMPKDRFSAEMPDATLATLKIQPSEPRDSAVYFCASAVSGANVLTFGAGSRLTVL.

The CDR3 loop reads CAISESNRGANTEAFF. DNA of the CDR3: TGTGCCATCAGTGAATCAAACAGGGGAGCGAACACTGAAGCTTTCTTT. V and J are TRBV10-3 and TRBJ1-1, with TRBD1 matching over 7 bases. V lost 3 bases and J lost 1; bases outside the gene matches: 8. CDR3 length: 16 amino acids. The germline CDR1 and CDR2 sequences are ENHRY and SYGVKD.

This clonotype was counted only a few times. V is TRBV20-1 and J is TRBJ2-7, with 8 bases identical to TRBD1. Germline CDR1 and CDR2: DFQATT and SNEGSKA (reference sequence). With V trimmed by 1 base and J by 2 bases, 10 bases remained unmatched. The CDR3 covers 16 residues. This chain's CDR3 is CSARGGAGTGAYEQYF. DNA for the CDR3: TGCAGTGCTAGAGGGGGGGCCGGGACAGGTGCCTACGAGCAGTACTTC.

This clonotype has a handful of counts. A much bigger clone sits one base away, suggesting this may be a read error. The CDR3 DNA follows: TGTGCCAGCAGTTCCCGGGGTTACGAGCAGTACTTC. Protein: CASSSRGYEQYF. This chain uses TRBV6-9 with TRBJ2-7; D possibly corresponds to TRBD2 (5 bases). This CDR3 contains 12 residues. The V and J ends lost 4 bases and 4 bases respectively, with 8 bases between them. CDR1 and CDR2 from the germline V gene are MNHGY and SVAAGI.

The table lists this clonotype with many counts. The chain carries TRBV2 and TRBJ2-7, with 7 bases that match TRBD1. V was pared by 9 bases and J by 3 bases, with 11 bases of the junction left unmatched. The germline gives CDR1 SNHLY, CDR2 FYNNEI. The CDR3 is made up of 14 amino acids. This CDR3 is CARALETGRYEQYF. For the CDR3, the DNA is TGTGCCAGGGCCTTGGAGACAGGGCGCTACGAGCAGTACTTC.

This clonotype has just a few counts. The rearrangement joins TRBV7-2 to TRBJ2-7; tentative D call: TRBD1 (6 bases). Trimming took off 6 bases at V and 5 bases at J, with 11 bases between the two ends. This CDR3 spans 12 amino acids. The germline V gene encodes CDR1 SGHTA and CDR2 FQGNSA. The CDR3 is CASRGAGNEQYF. The CDR3 DNA reads TGTGCCAGCAGGGGGGCTGGAAACGAGCAGTACTTC.